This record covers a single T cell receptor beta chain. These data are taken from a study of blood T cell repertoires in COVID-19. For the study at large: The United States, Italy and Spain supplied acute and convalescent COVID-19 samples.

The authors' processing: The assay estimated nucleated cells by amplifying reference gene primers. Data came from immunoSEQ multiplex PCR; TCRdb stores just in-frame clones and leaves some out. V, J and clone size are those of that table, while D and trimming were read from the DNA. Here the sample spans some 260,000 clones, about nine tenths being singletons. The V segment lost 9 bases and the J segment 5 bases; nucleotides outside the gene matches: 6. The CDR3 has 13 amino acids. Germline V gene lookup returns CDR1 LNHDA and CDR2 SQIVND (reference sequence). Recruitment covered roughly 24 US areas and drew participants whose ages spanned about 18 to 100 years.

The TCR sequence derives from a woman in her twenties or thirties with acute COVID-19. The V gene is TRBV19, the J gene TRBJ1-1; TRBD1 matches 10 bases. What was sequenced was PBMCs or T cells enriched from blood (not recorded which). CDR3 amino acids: CASEDRGETEAFF. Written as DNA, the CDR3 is TGTGCCAGCGAGGACAGGGGGGAAACTGAAGCTTTCTTT.